The rows below give T cell receptor beta chains drawn from one sample of a study of blood T cells in healthy people across ages. TCRdb independently ran MiXCR on the 5' RACE reads; one entry per CDR3 protein. This repertoire shows roughly 900,000 distinct CDR3 sequences, under 35% found once; its top ten account for 15% to 20%. The sequencing input was blood. These receptors were taken from a woman of 80 years or more in good health. The CDR3 runs from the conserved cysteine through the conserved F or W. A D gene is named only where the DNA matches it firmly. Some rows have no size entry. The others give once, few or many, or a class for an expanded clone.

>-|-|TRBJ2-3|16|TRBV6-5
CASSYHRAPSTDTQYF
TGTGCCAGCAGTTATCACAGGGCCCCTAGCACAGATACGCAGTATTTT
>many|-|TRBJ2-3|16|TRBV5-1
CASSPGFGGITDTQYF
TGCGCCAGCAGCCCTGGGTTTGGGGGGATTACAGATACGCAGTATTTT
>many|-|TRBJ1-4|14|TRBV7-2
CASRIDSGWEKLFF
TGTGCCAGCAGAATAGACAGTGGGTGGGAAAAACTGTTTTTT
>few|-|TRBJ1-4|15|TRBV2
CASSTSRQQNEKLFF
TGTGCCAGCAGCACGAGCAGACAGCAAAATGAAAAACTGTTTTTT
>few|TRBD1|TRBJ1-1|14|TRBV7-2
CASTRLGGTTEAFF
TGTGCCAGCACCCGTCTAGGGGGCACCACTGAAGCTTTCTTT
>-|-|TRBJ1-4|14|TRBV5-6
CASSLWGLGEKLFF
TGTGCCAGCAGCTTATGGGGTTTGGGTGAAAAACTGTTTTTT
>-|-|TRBJ1-1|15|TRBV12-3/TRBV12-4
CASTSTGGRGTEAFF
TGTGCCAGCACCTCAACGGGGGGTAGGGGGACTGAAGCTTTCTTT
>few|-|TRBJ1-4|15|TRBV7-9
CASSPRAGTNEKLFF
TGTGCCAGCAGCCCCCGCGCGGGTACTAATGAAAAACTGTTTTTT
>many|-|TRBJ2-1|11|TRBV6-2/TRBV6-3
CASRTAIEQFF
TGTGCCAGCAGGACAGCCATTGAGCAGTTCTTC
>many|TRBD1|TRBJ2-5|15|TRBV24-1
CATSATTGGEETQYF
TGTGCCACCAGTGCCACGACAGGGGGCGAAGAGACCCAGTACTTC